The clone carrying this T cell receptor beta chain has a single count. Its antigen remains unknown. Every isolated RNA sample was fully reverse transcribed, so sequencing captured expressed TCRB transcripts. TCRdb's table, derived via immunoSEQ multiplex PCR, lists solely in-frame clones and lacks some. The sample has roughly 230,000 clones, under 13% seen once. V lost 8 bases and J lost 4, with 18 bases in between. The germline gives CDR1 SGHNT, CDR2 YYREEE (reference sequence). This CDR3 spans 14 amino acids. This specimen belongs to a study of beta chain features in type 1 diabetes. Notes on the study in general: PCR may have favored shorter templates equally in patients and controls. Shorter TCRB CDR3s, moderately but significantly so, marked every one of the four CD4+ subsets in Type 1 diabetes patients.

V is TRBV5-4 and J is TRBJ1-2; weak D call: TRBD1 (6 bases). Sample: naive CD4+ T cells from blood. This TCR was sampled from a man aged 25 to 40 with type 1 diabetes. The CDR3 DNA is TGTGCCAGTAGAATTACAGGGAAGATCTATGGCTACACCTTC. Protein sequence: CASRITGKIYGYTF.